Each of the 14 T cell receptor beta chains below was sequenced from the same sample in a study of T cells in Graves' hyperthyroidism and ophthalmopathy. Amplified TCR beta CDR3 regions came from RNA transcripts. TCR CDR3 regions were first amplified by RT-PCR with HTBI primers. TCRdb ran MiXCR on the multiplex PCR reads and lists one entry per CDR3 protein. The sample holds around 620,000 distinct CDR3 sequences; 14% are singletons and the top ten take less than 9%. Sequencing input: blood. These TCRs come from a woman under 30 with Graves' ophthalmopathy.

V usage is TRBV4-1 and J usage is TRBJ2-7; tentative D call: TRBD1 (6 bases). CDR3 length: 14 amino acids. Germline V gene data show CDR1 as MGHRA and CDR2 as YSYEKL. Trimming left V 1 base short and J 5 bases short, with 12 bases between. As DNA, the CDR3 is TGCGCCAGCAGCCAAGGGGGTAGGGACAACGAGCAGTACTTC. Its protein is CASSQGGRDNEQYF.

The gene calls are TRBV5-8 and TRBJ1-2; 8 bases match TRBD1. V was clipped by 3 bases and J by 2 bases; unmatched bases: 6. This CDR3 has 15 residues. The V gene's germline CDR1 is SGHTS and CDR2 YDEGEE. The CDR3 sequence: CASSSPGGANYGYTF. CDR3 in DNA: TGTGCCAGCAGCTCTCCAGGGGGCGCGAACTATGGCTACACCTTC.

Ten or more counts support this clonotype. The chain links TRBV5-6 to TRBJ2-5; the D gene is possibly TRBD1 (5 bases). The CDR3 loop spans 15 amino acids. Germline CDR1 is SGHDT and CDR2 is YYEEEE. The germline V and J ends were trimmed by 0 bases and 5 bases, with 14 bases remaining between them. The DNA for the CDR3 is TGTGCCAGCAGCTTGGGTCAGGGTAGTTGGGAGACCCAGTACTTC. Its protein product is CASSLGQGSWETQYF.

The sample holds many counts of this clonotype. This chain uses TRBV12-3 or TRBV12-4 with TRBJ2-1, with 14 bases matching TRBD2. The CDR3 spans 16 residues. With 6 bases clipped from V and 1 base from J, the junction kept 2 bases outside the gene matches. The DNA for the CDR3 is TGTGCCAGCAGCGGGACTAGCGGGAGATCCTACAATGAGCAGTTCTTC. It translates to CASSGTSGRSYNEQFF.

At least ten counts were recorded for this clonotype. The CDR3 region is CASSPLGESTDTQYF. The CDR3 DNA follows: TGTGCCAGCAGTCCCTTGGGGGAGAGCACAGATACGCAGTATTTT. The chain joins TRBV6-2 or TRBV6-3 to TRBJ2-3, with D possibly being TRBD1 or TRBD2 (5 bases each). The CDR3 consists of 15 residues. V lost 5 bases and J lost 0, with 12 bases in between. Germline V gene data show CDR1 as MNHEY and CDR2 as SVGEGT.

This clonotype came up many times. The genes are TRBV19 and TRBJ2-5, with 10 nucleotides matching TRBD2. The V segment lost 7 bases and the J segment 5 bases; nucleotides outside the gene matches: 10. Germline V gene sequence: CDR1 LNHDA, CDR2 SQIVND (reference sequence). The CDR3 sequence is 15 residues long. The CDR3 DNA reads TGTGCCAGTACCGTTCTAGCGGGAGTATGGGAGACCCAGTACTTC. Amino acids: CASTVLAGVWETQYF.

This clonotype was detected only a few times. The chain has TRBV20-1 and TRBJ2-7; TRBD1 is a possible D gene (5 bases). The germline CDR1 and CDR2 sequences are DFQATT and SNEGSKA (reference sequence). The CDR3 is 14 amino acids. V lost 5 bases to trimming and J lost 0 bases, with 14 bases between them. Written as DNA, the CDR3 is TGCAGTGCTTCAAGTAGGGGAATCTCCTACGAGCAGTACTTC. This encodes CSASSRGISYEQYF.

This clonotype came up many times. The chain joins TRBV20-1 to TRBJ2-7; 9 nucleotides align to TRBD1. In germline, CDR1 is DFQATT, CDR2 SNEGSKA (reference sequence). The CDR3 consists of 14 residues. Losses at the gene ends were 1 base for V and 3 bases for J; bases not matched to a gene: 4. The CDR3 sequence is CSARVGGQGYEQYF. The CDR3 DNA follows: TGCAGTGCTAGAGTAGGGGGACAGGGCTACGAGCAGTACTTC.

The genes are TRBV19 and TRBJ2-1, with D perhaps being TRBD1 or TRBD2 (6 bases each). Per the germline V gene, CDR1 is LNHDA and CDR2 is SQIVND (reference sequence). The CDR3 is 14 residues long. Trimming stripped 8 bases from V and 6 bases from J, with 17 bases between. CDR3 DNA: TGTGCCAGTGAATCGGGGGCGCATTCCAATGAGCAGTTCTTC. Protein product: CASESGAHSNEQFF.

This rearrangement joins TRBV7-8 to TRBJ2-5; 9 nucleotides align to TRBD1. V was clipped by 6 bases and J by 4 bases; unmatched bases: 12. Germline V gene sequence: CDR1 SGHVS, CDR2 FQNEAQ. The CDR3 length is 16 residues. The CDR3: CASRSRTGEFTETQYF. The CDR3 region has the DNA TGTGCCAGCAGGTCCCGGACAGGGGAATTTACAGAGACCCAGTACTTC.

The rearrangement links TRBV4-1 to TRBJ1-1, with no clear D. V dropped 4 bases and J dropped 5 bases, with 17 bases sitting between them. Germline V gives CDR1 MGHRA, CDR2 YSYEKL. The CDR3 has 15 amino acids. Here the CDR3 DNA reads TGCGCCAGCAGCCCCACTAAAGGAGGGTCTACTGAAGCTTTCTTT. Amino acids: CASSPTKGGSTEAFF.

Regarding this clonotype: A much larger clone differs from this one at a single base, so this may be a read error. This rearrangement joins TRBV28 to TRBJ1-1; no firm D call. This CDR3 contains 13 residues. Deletions cut 6 bases from V and 6 bases from J, with 14 bases between. Germline V lookup: CDR1 MDHEN, CDR2 SYDVKM. CDR3 in amino acids: CASSLGVPAEAFF. DNA of the CDR3: TGTGCCAGCAGCCTCGGTGTGCCAGCTGAAGCTTTCTTT. The variable domain in full, completed from reference TRBV28 and TRBJ1-1, reads DVKVTQSSRYLVKRTGEKVFLECVQDMDHENMFWYRQDPGLGLRLIYFSYDVKMKEKGDIPEGYSVSREKKERFSLILESASTNQTSMYLCASSLGVPAEAFFGQGTRLTVV.

This clonotype was found many times. The chain combines TRBV28 with TRBJ2-2; D is possibly TRBD1 (6 bases). Trimming took off 10 bases at V and 5 bases at J, with 20 bases between the two ends. This CDR3 is built from 15 residues. Germline loops: CDR1 MDHEN, CDR2 SYDVKM. The DNA of the CDR3 is TGTGCCACCTCCGATTGGGGGCGCAGGACCGGGGAGCTGTTTTTT. This encodes CATSDWGRRTGELFF.

This clonotype was recorded at least ten times. The chain employs TRBV28 and TRBJ1-4; 7 nucleotides align to TRBD1. The germline V gene has CDR1 MDHEN and CDR2 SYDVKM. V gave up 4 bases and J gave up 5 bases; unmatched junction bases: 7. This CDR3 has 15 amino acids. The CDR3 reads CASSSWTGKNEKLFF. CDR3 DNA: TGTGCCAGCAGTTCGTGGACAGGAAAGAATGAAAAACTGTTTTTT. The full variable domain, rest sourced from reference TRBV28 and TRBJ1-4, is DVKVTQSSRYLVKRTGEKVFLECVQDMDHENMFWYRQDPGLGLRLIYFSYDVKMKEKGDIPEGYSVSREKKERFSLILESASTNQTSMYLCASSSWTGKNEKLFFGSGTQLSVL.